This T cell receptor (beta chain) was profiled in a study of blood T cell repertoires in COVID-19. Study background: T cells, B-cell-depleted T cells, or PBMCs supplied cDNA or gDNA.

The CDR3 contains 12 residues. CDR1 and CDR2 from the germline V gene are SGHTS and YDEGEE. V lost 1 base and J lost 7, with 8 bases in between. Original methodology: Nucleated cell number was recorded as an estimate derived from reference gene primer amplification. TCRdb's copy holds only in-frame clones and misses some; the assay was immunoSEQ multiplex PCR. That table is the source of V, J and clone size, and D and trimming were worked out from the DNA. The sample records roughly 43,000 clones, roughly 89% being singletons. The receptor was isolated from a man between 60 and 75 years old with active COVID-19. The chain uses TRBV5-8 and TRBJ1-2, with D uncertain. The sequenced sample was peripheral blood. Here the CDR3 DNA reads TGTGCCAGCAGCTTGAGCGCGTTTGGCTACACCTTC. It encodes CASSLSAFGYTF. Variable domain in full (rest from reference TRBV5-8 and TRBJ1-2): EAGVTQSPTHLIKTRGQQATLRCSPISGHTSVYWYQQALGLGLQFLLWYDEGEERNRGNFPPRFSGRQFPNYSSELNVNALELEDSALYLCASSLSAFGYTFGSGTRLTVV.